This section outlines one TCR beta chain sequence together with its context. This record comes from a study of OX40 agonist ivuxolimab in advanced cancers. Across the whole study: An agonistic human IgG2 monoclonal antibody against OX40 (CD134) was given.

Germline loops: CDR1 MNHNY, CDR2 SVGAGI (reference sequence). V was trimmed by 5 bases and J by 0 bases, leaving 12 bases between them. The length of the CDR3 is 15 residues. Sequencing was performed with immunoSEQ multiplex PCR; in TCRdb, only in-frame clones are kept and a portion is missing. The profile shows about 69,000 clones, 91% of them singletons. The source is an adult with an advanced solid tumor such as melanoma, head and neck, liver or kidney cancer. This chain connects TRBV6-6 to TRBJ2-3; the D gene is possibly TRBD2 (6 bases). This sample comprised CD4+ or CD8+ T cells sorted from blood, obtained in a trial of the OX40 agonist ivuxolimab. CDR3 in amino acids: CASSGGTPSTDTQYF. The CDR3 DNA follows: TGTGCCAGCAGTGGAGGGACGCCTAGCACAGATACGCAGTATTTT.